One sample yielded the 32 T cell receptor beta chains listed below, sequenced in a study of OX40 agonist ivuxolimab in advanced cancers. Measured with immunoSEQ multiplex PCR; TCRdb has only the in-frame clones, and not every one. The sample has around 70,000 clones, about 84% seen once. The sample in question was CD4+ or CD8+ T cells sorted from blood, obtained in a trial of the OX40 agonist ivuxolimab. The receptor source for this set is an adult with an advanced solid tumor such as melanoma, head and neck, liver or kidney cancer.

This chain connects TRBV9 to TRBJ2-1; the match to TRBD2 covers 9 bases. CDR3 length equals 16 residues. Germline V gene data show CDR1 as SGDLS and CDR2 as YYNGEE. V trimming: 0 bases; J trimming: 7 bases; junction bases outside the gene matches: 8. In DNA form, the CDR3 reads TGTGCCAGCAGCGTAGTTGTAGCGGGAGAGGGAAATGAGCAGTTCTTC. This translates into CASSVVVAGEGNEQFF.

The chain uses TRBV6-1 and TRBJ1-1, with 12 positions matching TRBD1. The CDR3 runs 18 residues. Germline V CDR1 and CDR2: MNHNS, SASEGT. V dropped 4 bases and J dropped 0; count of bases not matched to a gene: 9. CDR3 in DNA: TGTGCCAGCAGTGCCCCGGCGGGACAGGGGGCACTGAACACTGAAGCTTTCTTT. Translated, it gives CASSAPAGQGALNTEAFF.

V gene TRBV27 combines with J gene TRBJ2-2; 7 positions agree with TRBD1. CDR1 and CDR2 (germline): MNHEY, SMNVEV (reference sequence). V lost 5 bases and J lost 5; bases outside the gene matches: 14. The CDR3 totals 17 residues. CDR3 in DNA: TGTGCCAGCAGTACTAACTACGGGACAGCCCGAACCGGGGAGCTGTTTTTT. Translated: CASSTNYGTARTGELFF.

The chain employs TRBV5-1 and TRBJ2-5, with 12 positions matching TRBD2. With V trimmed by 2 bases and J by 5 bases, 1 base remained unmatched. This CDR3 region has 14 residues. CDR1 SGHRS and CDR2 YFSETQ come from the germline V gene. CDR3 sequence reads: CASSLGLAGETQYF. The CDR3 DNA follows: TGCGCCAGCAGCTTAGGACTAGCGGGGGAGACCCAGTACTTC.

For the CDR3, the DNA is TGCAGCGTTGGGGGGCCGGGGAGGGGAGCAGATACGCAGTATTTT. Protein product: CSVGGPGRGADTQYF. The chain links TRBV29-1 to TRBJ2-3; possibly TRBD2 for D (7 bases). The CDR3 has 15 residues. Trimming took off 4 bases at V and 4 bases at J, with 18 bases between the two ends. Germline assignment: CDR1 SQVTM and CDR2 ANQGSEA.

The rearrangement links TRBV5-1 to TRBJ1-1; D is uncertain. Germline V CDR1 and CDR2: SGHRS, YFSETQ. The CDR3 runs 15 residues. V lost 4 bases and J lost 7, with 20 bases in between. CDR3: CASSPGPMVPVEAFF. The CDR3 DNA is TGCGCCAGCAGCCCAGGACCGATGGTACCCGTTGAAGCTTTCTTT.

The V gene is TRBV2, the J gene TRBJ1-6; D not resolved. The CDR3 has 17 residues. V lost 7 bases and J lost 0, with 16 bases in between. In germline, CDR1 is SNHLY, CDR2 FYNNEI. CDR3 DNA sequence: TGTGCCAGCACCGTGTTAGTCACGAGCTCCTATAATTCACCCCTCCACTTT. Its translation: CASTVLVTSSYNSPLHF.

This chain connects TRBV28 to TRBJ1-4, with D tentatively TRBD1 (5 bases). Germline CDR1 reads MDHEN; CDR2 reads SYDVKM. Trimming pared 7 bases from V and 3 bases from J, leaving 9 bases between. This CDR3 comprises 13 residues. The CDR3 nucleotides read TGTGCCAGCAATGGCAGGGCTAATGAAAAACTGTTTTTT. This codes for CASNGRANEKLFF.

This chain uses TRBV7-2 with TRBJ2-5; D is uncertain. The end of the DNA fits TRBJ2-7 better, so the J call may be wrong. The germline CDR1 and CDR2 sequences are SGHTA and FQGNSA. CDR3 size: 13 residues. For the CDR3, the DNA is TGTGCCAGCAGCTTAGGGGATTCCTACGAGCAGTACTTC. This translates into CASSLGDSYEQYF.

V and J are TRBV27 and TRBJ2-4, with 12 bases that match TRBD2. Trimming removed 6 bases from V and 0 bases from J; junction bases left unmatched: 12. The CDR3 contains 19 residues. Per the germline V gene, CDR1 is MNHEY and CDR2 is SMNVEV (reference sequence). For the CDR3, the DNA is TGTGCCAGCAGGAGACTGCCTAGCGGGGGGGGCCTAGCCAAAAACATTCAGTACTTC. Amino acid sequence: CASRRLPSGGGLAKNIQYF.

This chain links TRBV10-2 with TRBJ2-5; a weak D match, TRBD1 (6 bases). The CDR3 is 15 amino acids. Germline values: CDR1 WSHSY, CDR2 SAAADI. V was clipped by 8 bases and J by 5 bases, with 21 bases between them. This chain's CDR3 is CASLPFGTSGETQYF. The CDR3 nucleotides read TGCGCCAGCCTTCCATTCGGGACATCGGGGGAGACCCAGTACTTC.

The V gene is TRBV27, the J gene TRBJ1-5; no firm D call. The germline V gene encodes CDR1 MNHEY and CDR2 SMNVEV (reference sequence). The CDR3 has 14 residues. V was cut by 4 bases and J by 5 bases, with 12 bases left in between. CDR3: CASSSRAIDQPQHF. In DNA, the CDR3 is TGTGCCAGCAGTTCAAGGGCCATTGATCAGCCCCAGCATTTT.

With respect to this clone: Other DNA sequences in this sample translate to the same CDR3. V is TRBV18 and J is TRBJ2-7; D could derive from TRBD1 or TRBD2 (5 bases each). Trimming left V 3 bases short and J 2 bases short, with 11 bases between. Germline V gene data show CDR1 as KGHSH and CDR2 as LQKENI. There are 14 residues in the CDR3. CDR3 DNA sequence: TGTGCCAGCTCACCGCCGGGACGGGCCTACGAGCAGTACTTC. Translation gives CASSPPGRAYEQYF.

This chain joins TRBV2 and TRBJ2-3, with a possible D match to TRBD2 (5 bases). Trimming removed 2 bases from V and 0 bases from J, with 12 bases in between. CDR3 length: 16 residues. The germline gives CDR1 SNHLY, CDR2 FYNNEI. This CDR3 is CASSESTWESTDTQYF. Written as DNA, the CDR3 is TGTGCCAGCAGTGAATCGACCTGGGAGAGCACAGATACGCAGTATTTT. Drawing the rest from reference TRBV2 and TRBJ2-3, the complete variable domain is EPEVTQTPSHQVTQMGQEVILRCVPISNHLYFYWYRQILGQKVEFLVSFYNNEISEKSEIFDDQFSVERPDGSNFTLKIRSTKLEDSAMYFCASSESTWESTDTQYFGPGTRLTVL.

Points on this clone: One end of the junction is discordant with germline, which a read error may explain. This sequence joins TRBV6-1 and TRBJ1-2; D possibly corresponds to TRBD1 (6 bases). Germline V gene lookup returns CDR1 MNHNS and CDR2 SASEGT. This CDR3 region has 13 residues. CDR3 sequence: CASSEGGLYGYTF. The CDR3 DNA sequence: TGTGCCAGCAGCGAAGGGGGTTTATATGGCTACACCTTC.

This clone has just a few counts. The V gene is TRBV28, the J gene TRBJ1-5, with D hard to call. From germline, CDR1 is MDHEN and CDR2 SYDVKM. V lost 6 bases, J lost 0 bases, and 9 bases lay in between. The CDR3 consists of 14 residues. The CDR3 nucleotides read TGTGCCAGCAGCCGACTTATTAGCAATCAGCCCCAGCATTTT. Amino acids: CASSRLISNQPQHF.

The rearrangement links TRBV5-6 to TRBJ1-1; 8 nucleotides agree with TRBD1. Looked up from germline, CDR1 is SGHDT and CDR2 is YYEEEE. The junction had 10 bases not matched to a gene; V was cut back by 8 bases and J by 1 base. The CDR3 totals 15 residues. The CDR3 sequence: CASWVTGVKNTEAFF. In DNA form, the CDR3 reads TGTGCCAGTTGGGTGACAGGGGTGAAGAACACTGAAGCTTTCTTT.

The gene calls are TRBV28 and TRBJ2-1; TRBD2 aligns across 7 bases. The CDR3 consists of 16 residues. V lost 2 bases to trimming and J lost 11 bases; unmatched junction nucleotides: 15. Germline V gives CDR1 MDHEN, CDR2 SYDVKM. The DNA for the CDR3 is TGTGCCAGCAGTTTAGATGTGAGCGGGGCCTCCATTAAGCAGTTCTTC. It specifies CASSLDVSGASIKQFF.

The CDR3 loop reads CASSLSRTSVGTQYF. The CDR3 coding sequence is TGTGCCAGCAGCTTATCTCGGACTAGCGTAGGGACCCAGTACTTC. The chain couples TRBV7-2 to TRBJ2-5, with TRBD2 identical over 9 bases. With V trimmed by 2 bases and J by 7 bases, 8 bases remained unmatched. Germline CDR1 reads SGHTA; CDR2 reads FQGNSA. The CDR3 spans 15 residues.

The chain couples TRBV6-6 to TRBJ1-2, with 9 nucleotides matching TRBD1. There are 16 residues in the CDR3. Germline CDR1 and CDR2: MNHNY and SVGAGI (reference sequence). Germline trimming cut 6 bases from V and 1 base from J; bases unmatched to any gene: 9. CDR3 sequence reads: CASRPQGAPFNYGYTF. DNA for the CDR3: TGTGCCAGCAGGCCACAGGGGGCTCCCTTTAACTATGGCTACACCTTC.

The chain carries TRBV5-1 and TRBJ2-1; D possibly corresponds to TRBD2 (7 bases). Trimming cost V 3 bases and J 0 bases, with 16 bases left between them. CDR3 length equals 17 residues. CDR1 is SGHRS and CDR2 is YFSETQ in the germline V gene. DNA for the CDR3: TGCGCCAGCAGCTCCTTACCTCGGGGGGCCTCCTACAATGAGCAGTTCTTC. Amino acids: CASSSLPRGASYNEQFF. The variable domain in full, with the rest retrieved from reference TRBV5-1 and TRBJ2-1, is KAGVTQTPRYLIKTRGQQVTLSCSPISGHRSVSWYQQTPGQGLQFLFEYFSETQRNKGNFPGRFSGRQFSNSRSEMNVSTLELGDSALYLCASSSLPRGASYNEQFFGPGTRLTVL.

The sample holds one count of this clone. V gene TRBV28 combines with J gene TRBJ2-7; D may correspond to TRBD1 or TRBD2 (5 bases each). The CDR3 length is 15 residues. Germline CDR1 MDHEN, CDR2 SYDVKM. V gave up 5 bases and J gave up 4 bases, with 18 bases separating them. The CDR3 nucleotides are TGTGCCAGCAGTCCCCCTGGGGGAACTCGGTACGAGCAGTACTTC. Translated: CASSPPGGTRYEQYF.

The rearrangement links TRBV13 to TRBJ1-2, with D perhaps TRBD1 (6 bases). The V gene's germline CDR1 is PRHDT and CDR2 FYEKMQ (reference sequence). Trimming shortened V by 5 bases and J by 4 bases, and 20 bases separated the two germline ends. The CDR3 runs to 16 residues. CDR3: CASSHGGAGLFYGYTF. The DNA for the CDR3 is TGTGCCAGCAGCCACGGGGGGGCAGGGTTATTCTATGGCTACACCTTC.

The genes are TRBV11-2 and TRBJ1-1; tentative D call: TRBD1 (6 bases). The CDR3 length is 13 residues. Germline V CDR1 and CDR2: SGHAT, FQNNGV. V was trimmed by 5 bases and J by 5 bases, leaving 12 bases between them. The CDR3 sequence: CASSPQRGTEAFF. The CDR3 DNA is TGTGCCAGCAGCCCCCAAAGGGGGACTGAAGCTTTCTTT.

The chain carries TRBV4-1 and TRBJ2-3; D remains unclear. Germline-derived CDR1 and CDR2 are MGHRA and YSYEKL. This CDR3 contains 12 residues. V lost 5 bases and J lost 5, with 8 bases in between. CDR3 nucleotides: TGCGCCAGCAGCGACTGGAAAGATACGCAGTATTTT. Translation: CASSDWKDTQYF.

This clone has more than one count but fewer than ten. The rearrangement uses TRBV6-1 and TRBJ1-1, with D possibly TRBD1 on 5 matching bases. The germline V and J ends were trimmed by 3 bases and 0 bases, with 5 bases remaining between them. CDR3 length: 13 amino acids. From germline, CDR1 is MNHNS and CDR2 SASEGT. The CDR3 DNA sequence: TGTGCCAGCAGTGACAGGGTGAACACTGAAGCTTTCTTT. This sequence encodes CASSDRVNTEAFF.

The rearrangement uses TRBV5-1 and TRBJ2-5, with D possibly being TRBD2 (5 bases). The CDR3 runs 14 residues. CDR1 and CDR2 from the germline V gene are SGHRS and YFSETQ. The V gene lost 0 bases and the J gene lost 4 bases, with 10 bases spanning the gap. The CDR3 loop reads CASSLGGHRETQYF. The CDR3 DNA follows: TGCGCCAGCAGCTTGGGAGGGCACCGAGAGACCCAGTACTTC.

This clone occurred a few times. The chain has TRBV19 and TRBJ2-1; D is uncertain. CDR1 and CDR2 (germline): LNHDA, SQIVND (reference sequence). The CDR3 runs to 11 residues. V was trimmed by 3 bases and J by 7 bases, leaving 4 bases between them. Here the CDR3 reads CASSIKNEQFF. The CDR3 DNA reads as TGTGCCAGTAGTATTAAAAATGAGCAGTTCTTC.

This chain links TRBV7-3 with TRBJ1-4; no firm D call. V shed 2 bases and J shed 6 bases, with 13 bases lying between them. Germline values: CDR1 SGHTA, CDR2 FQGTGA. CDR3 size: 15 residues. The CDR3 here is CASSLAGSLDEKLFF. CDR3 coding DNA: TGTGCCAGCAGCTTAGCAGGTAGCTTGGATGAAAAACTGTTTTTT.

This chain links TRBV6-5 with TRBJ1-1; D is uncertain. CDR3 size: 13 residues. CDR1 MNHEY and CDR2 SVGAGI come from the germline V gene. The V and J ends lost 6 bases and 0 bases respectively, with 8 bases between them. The CDR3 bases are TGTGCCAGCAGAGAAGATTTGAACACTGAAGCTTTCTTT. Translated, it gives CASREDLNTEAFF.

This chain connects TRBV6-5 to TRBJ2-2; the match to TRBD1 covers 11 bases. V was clipped by 0 bases and J by 6 bases; unmatched bases: 3. This CDR3 spans 16 amino acids. CDR1 and CDR2 from the germline V gene are MNHEY and SVGAGI. The CDR3 region has the DNA TGTGCCAGCAGTTACTCGGGACAGGGGGATTCCGGGGAGCTGTTTTTT. It codes for CASSYSGQGDSGELFF.

The chain uses TRBV16 and TRBJ2-3, with D possibly TRBD2 on 6 matching bases. This CDR3 is 15 amino acids long. V gave up 3 bases and J gave up 0 bases, with 10 bases separating them. CDR1 and CDR2 (germline): KGHSY, FQNENV. This CDR3 reads CASSHGAGSTDTQYF. The CDR3 DNA reads TGTGCCAGCAGCCACGGAGCGGGCAGCACAGATACGCAGTATTTT.